The 7 T cell receptor beta chains reported below all come from one sample, sequenced in a study of cytomegalovirus exposure and HLA in healthy donors. The protocol was immunoSEQ multiplex PCR, while the TCRdb copy is restricted to in-frame clones and leaves out a portion. The sample consists of roughly 250,000 clones, approximately 86% of them appearing once. The sequenced sample consisted of PBMCs. The receptors here all came from a woman aged 25 to 45 in good health and CMV-seropositive.

The CDR3 nucleotides are TGTGCCAGCAGCTCCGAGCCGGGACAGGGTCAAAAACTGTTTTTT. This codes for CASSSEPGQGQKLFF. The chain has TRBV7-6 and TRBJ1-4; 9 bases align to TRBD1. CDR3 length equals 15 residues. V lost 4 bases, J lost 9 bases, and 9 bases stayed unmatched. Germline CDR1 SGHVS, CDR2 FNYEAQ.

The chain employs TRBV7-9 and TRBJ2-7; 15 bases agree with TRBD2. The V gene's germline CDR1 is SEHNR and CDR2 FQNEAQ (reference sequence). The CDR3 extends over 15 amino acids. The trim removed 5 bases at V and 4 bases at J, leaving 3 bases unmatched. CDR3 sequence reads: CASSPGLAGGYEQYF. The CDR3 DNA sequence: TGTGCCAGCAGCCCGGGACTAGCGGGAGGATACGAGCAGTACTTC.

A few counts support this clone. The chain is built from TRBV9 and TRBJ1-2, with TRBD1 as a possible D gene (5 bases). The ends were cut back, 4 bases at V and 6 bases at J, with 19 bases in the middle. Germline CDR1 reads SGDLS; CDR2 reads YYNGEE. The CDR3 contains 15 residues. CDR3 amino acids: CASSPQGEFGHGYTF. The CDR3 DNA reads as TGTGCCAGCAGCCCTCAAGGGGAATTCGGACATGGCTACACCTTC. The full variable domain, in which reference TRBV9 and TRBJ1-2 provide the parts outside the CDR3, is DSGVTQTPKHLITATGQRVTLRCSPRSGDLSVYWYQQSLDQGLQFLIQYYNGEERAKGNILERFSAQQFPDLHSELNLSSLELGDSALYFCASSPQGEFGHGYTFGSGTRLTVV.

The V and J genes are TRBV6-5 and TRBJ1-4; D is perhaps TRBD1 (6 bases). The V and J ends lost 8 bases and 10 bases respectively, with 23 bases between them. This CDR3 contains 15 residues. CDR1 and CDR2 from the germline V gene are MNHEY and SVGAGI. This CDR3 reads CASAPPGEREGKLFF. DNA of the CDR3: TGTGCCAGCGCTCCCCCAGGGGAAAGAGAAGGAAAACTGTTTTTT.

The DNA of the CDR3 is TGCGCCAGCAGCTACAGGACAGGGGGCCTGTCCACAGATACGCAGTATTTT. Its translation: CASSYRTGGLSTDTQYF. V gene TRBV5-1 combines with J gene TRBJ2-3; 11 nucleotides agree with TRBD1. The germline V gene has CDR1 SGHRS and CDR2 YFSETQ. J lost 2 bases, V lost 3 bases, and 8 bases had no gene match. The CDR3 is 17 residues long.

This chain links TRBV6-1 with TRBJ1-1; tentative D call: TRBD1 (6 bases). Germline loops: CDR1 MNHNS, CDR2 SASEGT. V was cut by 1 base and J by 2 bases, with 11 bases left in between. CDR3 length: 15 amino acids. CDR3 in DNA: TGTGCCAGCAGTGAAGATACAGGGCCCAACACTGAAGCTTTCTTT. This codes for CASSEDTGPNTEAFF.

The J gene is TRBJ1-1, the V gene TRBV4-2; D gene ambiguous. Germline V lookup: CDR1 LGHNA, CDR2 YNFKEQ. V was trimmed by 1 base and J by 4 bases, leaving 10 bases between them. This CDR3 is built from 14 residues. CDR3 DNA sequence: TGTGCCAGCAGCCAAGGCGCGTTCGGCACTGAAGCTTTCTTT. It yields the protein CASSQGAFGTEAFF.